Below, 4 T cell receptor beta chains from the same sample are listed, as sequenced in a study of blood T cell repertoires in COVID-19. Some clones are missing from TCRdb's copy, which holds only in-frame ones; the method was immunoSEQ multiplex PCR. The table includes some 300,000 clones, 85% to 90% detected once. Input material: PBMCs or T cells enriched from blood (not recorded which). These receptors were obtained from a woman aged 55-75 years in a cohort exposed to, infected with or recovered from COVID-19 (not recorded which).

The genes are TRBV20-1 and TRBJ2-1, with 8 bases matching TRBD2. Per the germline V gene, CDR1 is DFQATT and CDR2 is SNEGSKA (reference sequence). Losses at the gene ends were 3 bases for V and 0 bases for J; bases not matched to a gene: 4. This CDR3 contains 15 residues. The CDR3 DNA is TGCAGTGCTAGTAGCGGGACCAGCTCCTACAATGAGCAGTTCTTC. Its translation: CSASSGTSSYNEQFF.

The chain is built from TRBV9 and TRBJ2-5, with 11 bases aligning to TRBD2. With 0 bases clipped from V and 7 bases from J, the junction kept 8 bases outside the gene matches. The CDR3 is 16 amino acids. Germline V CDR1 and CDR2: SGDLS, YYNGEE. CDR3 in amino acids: CASSVGLAGGGVTQYF. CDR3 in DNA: TGTGCCAGCAGCGTAGGGCTAGCGGGAGGAGGGGTGACCCAGTACTTC.

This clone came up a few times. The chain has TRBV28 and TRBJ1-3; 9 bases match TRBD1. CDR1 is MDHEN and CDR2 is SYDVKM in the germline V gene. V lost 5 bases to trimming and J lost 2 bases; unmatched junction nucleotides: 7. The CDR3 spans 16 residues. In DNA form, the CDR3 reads TGTGCCAGCAGTCCCTCGGACAGGGGACCTGGAAACACCATATATTTT. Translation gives CASSPSDRGPGNTIYF.

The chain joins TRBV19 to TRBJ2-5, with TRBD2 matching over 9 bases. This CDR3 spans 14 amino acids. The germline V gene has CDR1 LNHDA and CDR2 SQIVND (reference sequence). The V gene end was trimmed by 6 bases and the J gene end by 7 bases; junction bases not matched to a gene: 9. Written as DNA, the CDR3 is TGTGCCAGTAGGACCTTAGCGGGAGTTGGGACCCAGTACTTC. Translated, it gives CASRTLAGVGTQYF.